The 9 T cell receptor beta chains below all came from one sample that was sequenced in a study of blood T cell repertoires in COVID-19 (dated by TCRdb to 2020 to 2022). Libraries were built with the immunoSEQ multiplex PCR assay. TCRdb's version of the immuneACCESS table is confined to in-frame rearrangements and falls short of the full clone set. An unresolved V gene accounts for under half of the shortfall where checked; the remainder is of unknown origin. This sample holds hundreds of thousands of clones; about 85% were observed only once. The ten largest clones represent about 2.1% of the sample. What was sequenced was PBMCs or T cells enriched from blood (not recorded which). These receptors originate from a woman between 18 and 30 years old with acute COVID-19.

CDR3 sequence: CASSITGRPGTGELFF. The CDR3 DNA reads TGTGCCAGTAGTATCACAGGGAGACCTGGCACCGGGGAGCTGTTTTTT. V is TRBV19 and J is TRBJ2-2; TRBD1 might be the D (6 bases). This CDR3 has 16 amino acids. CDR1 and CDR2 from the germline V gene are LNHDA and SQIVND (reference sequence). V lost 3 bases to trimming and J lost 4 bases, with 15 bases between them.

This chain uses TRBV19 with TRBJ2-3; 11 nucleotides align to TRBD2. The germline gives CDR1 LNHDA, CDR2 SQIVND (reference sequence). CDR3 length equals 18 residues. Trimming removed 1 base from V and 5 bases from J; junction bases left unmatched: 11. DNA for the CDR3: TGTGCCAGTAGTATAGGTCTCGGACTAGCGGGCCCCGAAGATACGCAGTATTTT. Amino acid sequence: CASSIGLGLAGPEDTQYF.

The chain recombines TRBV3-1 (or the pseudogene TRBV3-2) with TRBJ1-2; D remains unclear. Germline lookup yields CDR1 LGHDT and CDR2 YNNKEL (reference sequence). The germline V and J ends were trimmed by 0 bases and 4 bases, with 12 bases remaining between them. CDR3 length: 15 amino acids. This CDR3 is CASSQEPVPTYGYTF. The CDR3 DNA follows: TGTGCCAGCAGCCAAGAGCCAGTACCAACCTATGGCTACACCTTC.

The chain joins TRBV7-9 to TRBJ2-7; D perhaps matches TRBD1 (6 bases). The CDR3 is made up of 13 amino acids. The germline CDR1 and CDR2 sequences are SEHNR and FQNEAQ (reference sequence). V lost 3 bases and J lost 1, with 7 bases in between. The CDR3 DNA reads TGTGCCAGCAGCTTCCAGGGGTCCTACGAGCAGTACTTC. Its protein is CASSFQGSYEQYF.

The rearrangement links TRBV20-1 to TRBJ2-5, with D possibly TRBD2 on 6 matching bases. Trimming cost V 6 bases and J 7 bases, with 12 bases left between them. This CDR3 contains 11 residues. Looked up from germline, CDR1 is DFQATT and CDR2 is SNEGSKA (reference sequence). The CDR3 DNA reads as TGCAGTGCCTTAGTGGGGGGGACCCAGTACTTC. As protein: CSALVGGTQYF.

The chain links TRBV5-1 to TRBJ2-7, with no clear D. Trimming shortened V by 5 bases and J by 3 bases, and 9 bases separated the two germline ends. In germline, CDR1 is SGHRS, CDR2 YFSETQ. CDR3 length: 12 amino acids. CDR3 bases: TGCGCCAGCAGGGAAAACTACTACGAGCAGTACTTC. It specifies CASRENYYEQYF.

This rearrangement joins TRBV19 to TRBJ1-5; 9 nucleotides align to TRBD1. Germline V gene lookup returns CDR1 LNHDA and CDR2 SQIVND (reference sequence). This CDR3 has 18 residues. Losses at the gene ends were 2 bases for V and 3 bases for J; bases not matched to a gene: 11. The CDR3 reads CASSIKTGTGWNNQPQHF. The CDR3 DNA is TGTGCCAGTAGTATAAAAACTGGGACAGGGTGGAACAATCAGCCCCAGCATTTT. The complete variable domain, with remaining parts taken from reference TRBV19 and TRBJ1-5, reads DGGITQSPKYLFRKEGQNVTLSCEQNLNHDAMYWYRQDPGQGLRLIYYSQIVNDFQKGDIAEGYSVSREKKESFPLTVTSAQKNPTAFYLCASSIKTGTGWNNQPQHFGDGTRLSIL.

The chain combines TRBV6-8 with TRBJ1-3; no reliable D call. The CDR3 consists of 15 residues. Trimming took off 6 bases at V and 0 bases at J, with 12 bases between the two ends. Germline CDR1 is MNHGY and CDR2 is SAAAGT. The CDR3 is CASSLRHSSGNTIYF. The DNA for the CDR3 is TGTGCCAGCAGCCTCCGCCACAGCTCTGGAAACACCATATATTTT.

J is TRBJ2-7 and V is TRBV6-5, with 7 bases fitting TRBD1. The germline CDR1 and CDR2 sequences are MNHEY and SVGAGI. The junction had 6 bases not matched to a gene; V was cut back by 9 bases and J by 1 base. The CDR3 length is 13 residues. CDR3 region: CASRQGPSYEQYF. The DNA for the CDR3 is TGTGCCAGTAGACAGGGTCCTTCCTACGAGCAGTACTTC.